This record looks at one T cell receptor beta chain sequence and its context. Its antigen is still unknown. Germline-derived CDR1 and CDR2 are SGDLS and YYNGEE. V was clipped by 0 bases and J by 0 bases, with 10 bases between them. This CDR3 is 15 amino acids long. These data come from a study of graft-versus-host responses after intestinal transplantation. Broader study findings: Declines in HvG clones occurring early post-transplant were associated with peak circulating GvH clone levels.

Here immunoSEQ multiplex PCR was the method, and the copy in TCRdb shows in-frame clones only, minus some. The table lists some 27,000 clones, just under 95% of them singletons. The receptor was derived from a human patient who received an intestinal transplant, so some T cells may come from the graft donor. J is TRBJ2-7 and V is TRBV9; D is possibly TRBD2 (5 bases). Specimen: PBMCs, collected approximately 30 days after intestinal transplant. CDR3 in amino acids: CASSVAPGSSYEQYF. The DNA of the CDR3 is TGTGCCAGCAGCGTAGCCCCGGGGAGCTCCTACGAGCAGTACTTC.